This note documents a single T cell receptor beta chain sequence. Its antigen specificity is not known. Base qualities were left out, and no much larger clone turns up one base away. These data originate in a study of blood T cell repertoires in COVID-19 (TCRdb year 2020). The study in broad terms: Samples from collaborators originated in the United States, Italy and Spain and spanned both the acute and convalescent phases of COVID-19. The prospective study material was composed of cDNA or gDNA derived from T cells, B-cell-depleted T cells, or PBMCs. The dataset comprised deeply sampled blood TCRbeta repertoires from subjects exposed to, actively infected with, or recovered from COVID-19. The repertoires were released in a freely available public database meant as a resource for research on the immune response to SARS-CoV-2. Samples were obtained from the ongoing ImmuneRACE study (first 160 participants) and from about 1,300 subjects provided by 6 global collaborators. The sample metadata nearly always contained a de-identified subject ID, COVID-19 status, age in years and sex. Where HLA class I and class II types were available, the types were taken from metadata supplied by the sample provider, not from assay-based typing. Broader findings and caveats from the paper: The amount of clinical and demographic metadata varied by source and participant and was provided uncurated.

Collaborating institutions collected whole blood in K2EDTA tubes following their own protocols. For TCRbeta analysis, collaborators shipped samples in one of three forms: frozen whole blood, isolated PBMCs, or DNA extracted from either of those sample types. TCRbeta CDR3 regions were amplified from genomic DNA using the immunoSEQ Assay, a bias-controlled multiplex PCR. On the study's bioinformatics: The number of nucleated cells in each sample was estimated from the amplification of reference gene primers within the assay. To quantify the absolute abundance of each unique TCRbeta CDR3 rearrangement, sequence reads were collapsed and filtered. Productive Simpson clonality was computed per sample as the square root of Simpson's diversity index over productive rearrangements. TCRdb's version of the immuneACCESS table is confined to in-frame rearrangements and falls short of the full clone set. An unresolved V gene accounts for under half of the shortfall where checked; the remainder is of unknown origin. V, J and clone size reflect that table, while D and trimming were determined from the DNA. The sample profile shows 70,000 to 100,000 clones; roughly 90% of them were found once. The ten largest account for 4.3% of the sample.

The germline V gene (reference sequence) sets CDR1 to GTSNPN and CDR2 to SVGIG. A distance of 10 bases separates the germline ends of V and J, which lose 1 base and 0 bases respectively. Measured from the cysteine to the phenylalanine, the CDR3 is 15 residues long. Just CDR3 DNA is preserved here, 45 bases in frame from base 1. The sample comprised peripheral blood. The source of this sequence is a woman older than 75 with active or convalescent COVID-19. The chain uses TRBV30 and TRBJ2-4; the D gene is perhaps TRBD2, from 6 matching bases. CDR3 protein: CAWSGGEEAKNIQYF. The DNA sequence is given as TGTGCCTGGAGTGGGGGGGAGGAAGCCAAAAACATTCAGTACTTC.